The 5 T cell receptor beta chains reported below all come from one sample, sequenced in a study of OX40 agonist ivuxolimab in advanced cancers. Only in-frame clones appear in the TCRdb table, and some are missing; sequencing was by immunoSEQ multiplex PCR. The sample has 70,000 to 95,000 clones, around 84% seen once. Sequencing used CD4+ or CD8+ T cells sorted from blood, obtained in a trial of the OX40 agonist ivuxolimab. Every receptor here comes from an adult with an advanced solid tumor such as melanoma, head and neck, liver or kidney cancer.

The J gene is TRBJ2-7, the V gene TRBV6-5; 10 bases are shared with TRBD2. CDR3 length equals 14 residues. In germline, CDR1 is MNHEY, CDR2 SVGAGI. Losses at the gene ends were 4 bases for V and 2 bases for J; bases not matched to a gene: 2. The CDR3 region has the DNA TGTGCCAGCAGTTCTAGCGGGGGAACCTACGAGCAGTACTTC. Its translation is CASSSSGGTYEQYF.

The CDR3 nucleotides read TGTGCCAGCTCACCACCGGCTCCCGGGGCCGACGAGCAGTACTTC. It is translated as CASSPPAPGADEQYF. The J gene is TRBJ2-7, the V gene TRBV18, with D tentatively TRBD1 or TRBD2 (5 bases each). The germline V gene encodes CDR1 KGHSH and CDR2 LQKENI. The CDR3 totals 15 residues. Between the trimmed V and J ends, which lost 0 bases and 5 bases, there was a span of 14 bases.

The CDR3 DNA follows: TGTGCCAGCAGCTTGGCCGCCCGGGCGGCTTTCTTT. It translates to CASSLAARAAFF. The chain has TRBV5-6 and TRBJ1-1; D is undetermined. This CDR3 is 12 amino acids long. Between the trimmed V and J ends, which lost 0 bases and 11 bases, there was a span of 11 bases. Germline V gene lookup returns CDR1 SGHDT and CDR2 YYEEEE. The variable domain in full, completed from reference TRBV5-6 and TRBJ1-1, reads DAGVTQSPTHLIKTRGQQVTLRCSPKSGHDTVSWYQQALGQGPQFIFQYYEEEERQRGNFPDRFSGHQFPNYSSELNVNALLLGDSALYLCASSLAARAAFFGQGTRLTVV.

A note on this clone: The same CDR3 also results from other DNA sequences found in this sample. The chain has TRBV29-1 and TRBJ1-4, with 8 positions matching TRBD1. Trimming took 6 bases from V and 3 from J; bases not matched to a gene: 9. Germline CDR1 is SQVTM and CDR2 is ANQGSEA. The CDR3 contains 15 residues. CDR3 coding DNA: TGCAGCGTCCAGGGGGCGGGGGGTGCTAATGAAAAACTGTTTTTT. This gives the protein CSVQGAGGANEKLFF.

V and J are TRBV29-1 and TRBJ2-3; 9 nucleotides align to TRBD1. Germline trimming cut 6 bases from V and 6 bases from J; bases unmatched to any gene: 10. The CDR3 contains 14 residues. CDR1 and CDR2 from the germline V gene are SQVTM and ANQGSEA. CDR3 sequence (DNA): TGCAGCGTACAGGGGGCAAACGTAAGGGATACGCAGTATTTT. Amino acid sequence: CSVQGANVRDTQYF.